This record looks at one T cell receptor (beta chain) sequence and its context. No antigen is known for it. This record comes from a study of T-cell memory formation after mild COVID-19. General study points: Of the contracting clones, CD4+ ones lay mainly in CM and EM, and CD8+ ones in EMRA.

There are 12 residues in the CDR3. From germline, CDR1 is SGDLS and CDR2 YYNGEE. V gave up 0 bases and J gave up 4 bases, with 2 bases separating them. TCRdb passed the 5' RACE reads through MiXCR, listing each CDR3 protein once. This sample has a few hundred thousand distinct CDR3 sequences, with about 13% found just once. This receptor was obtained from a man aged 18 to 29 who had mild COVID-19 (a few samples of this study predate the infection). Cell type and time point are not known. The rearrangement joins TRBV9 to TRBJ2-1; D call uncertain. The specimen sequenced was PBMCs or a T cell subset sorted from them (not recorded which). The CDR3 nucleotides are TGTGCCAGCAGCGTAGTGTACAATGAGCAGTTCTTC. Residues: CASSVVYNEQFF.